A selection of T cell receptor beta chains follows, all from one sample in a study of blood T cell repertoires in COVID-19. Assay: immunoSEQ multiplex PCR; the TCRdb copy retains only in-frame clones and omits some. The repertoire has under 200,000 clones, around 79% of them found once; the top ten carry 5.5% to 7%. Sequencing input: peripheral blood. These receptors were collected from a middle-aged woman with COVID-19, enrolled during active disease. Each CDR3 is given with its conserved first and last residue. The order of the fields is V gene, clone size, J gene, D gene, CDR3 DNA, CDR3 protein. A D gene is named only where the DNA matches it firmly. Part of the rows lack a size; the others show once, few, many or a class for expanded clones.

>TRBV5-1|-|TRBJ2-1|-
TGCGCCAGCAGCGTAGGACTACTCTCCTACAATGAGCAGTTCTTC
CASSVGLLSYNEQFF
>TRBV5-1|-|TRBJ1-6|TRBD1
TGCGCCAGCAGCCCATCGACAGGGGGAAACTCACCCCTCCACTTT
CASSPSTGGNSPLHF
>TRBV29-1|-|TRBJ1-4|-
TGCAGCGTGCTACCGGGACTCGGGAATGAAAAACTGTTTTTT
CSVLPGLGNEKLFF
>TRBV7-9|-|TRBJ1-4|TRBD1
TGTGCCAGCAGCTCGGGGACAGGGAGAACTAATGAAAAACTGTTTTTT
CASSSGTGRTNEKLFF
>TRBV28|once|TRBJ1-3|TRBD1
TGTGCCAGCAGCCGGGACAGGCTTAGTAGAAACACCATATATTTT
CASSRDRLSRNTIYF
>TRBV7-2|-|TRBJ2-3|TRBD1
TGTGCCAGCAGCTATCGGTTCCCGGGACAGGAGAGCACAGATACGCAGTATTTT
CASSYRFPGQESTDTQYF
>TRBV20-1|-|TRBJ2-1|TRBD2
TGCAGTGCTAGAGATCTAGCGGCCGGATTCTTC
CSARDLAAGFF
>TRBV5-6|-|TRBJ1-2|-
TGTGCCAGCAGCCGAGCCGGCAGGGGAGACTATGGCTACACCTTC
CASSRAGRGDYGYTF
>TRBV2|-|TRBJ2-4|TRBD2
TGTGCCAGCAGTGCGTTGTCCGGACTAGCGGGAAAAAACATTCAGTACTTC
CASSALSGLAGKNIQYF
>TRBV11-2|-|TRBJ2-1|-
TGTGCCAGCAGCTTAGCCCCCGTGCCTTACAGACAGTTCTTC
CASSLAPVPYRQFF
>TRBV5-6|few|TRBJ1-4|-
TGTGCCAGCAGCTTAACAGGTCTTCAAGATAATGAAAAACTGTTTTTT
CASSLTGLQDNEKLFF
>TRBV25-1|-|TRBJ1-2|-
TGTGCCAGCACCATGATGGAGAACTATGGCTACACCTTC
CASTMMENYGYTF
>TRBV5-1|-|TRBJ2-7|TRBD2
TGCGCCAGCAGCTTGGATGCGGGAGGGAGCAACGACGAGCAGTACTTC
CASSLDAGGSNDEQYF
>TRBV18|few|TRBJ1-6|-
TGTGCCAGCTCACCACAACCAGGCTTCTATAATTCACCCCTCCACTTT
CASSPQPGFYNSPLHF
>TRBV6-5|-|TRBJ1-2|-
TGTGCCAGCAGGGCAGGGAACTATGGCTACACCTTC
CASRAGNYGYTF
>TRBV5-4|-|TRBJ2-7|TRBD2
TGTGCCAGCAGCTCTAAGCGGGGGGACTCCTACGAGCAGTACTTC
CASSSKRGDSYEQYF
>TRBV30|-|TRBJ1-6|-
TGTGCCTGGAGCTATAGAGGGTCGGGATCACCCCTCCACTTT
CAWSYRGSGSPLHF
>TRBV2|-|TRBJ2-1|TRBD2
TGTGCCAGCAGGGAGCGGGAGAGCTCCTACAATGAGCAGTTCTTC
CASRERESSYNEQFF
>TRBV10-3|-|TRBJ2-3|-
TGTGCCATTAGCGACCGCACAGATACGCAGTATTTT
CAISDRTDTQYF
>TRBV14|-|TRBJ2-1|-
TGTGCCAGCAGCGCCCGACAGTACAATGAGCAGTTCTTC
CASSARQYNEQFF
>TRBV10-3|-|TRBJ2-5|-
TGTGCCATCAGTGAGTCGAGTGGGGCTACGCCACAAGAGACCCAGTACTTC
CAISESSGATPQETQYF